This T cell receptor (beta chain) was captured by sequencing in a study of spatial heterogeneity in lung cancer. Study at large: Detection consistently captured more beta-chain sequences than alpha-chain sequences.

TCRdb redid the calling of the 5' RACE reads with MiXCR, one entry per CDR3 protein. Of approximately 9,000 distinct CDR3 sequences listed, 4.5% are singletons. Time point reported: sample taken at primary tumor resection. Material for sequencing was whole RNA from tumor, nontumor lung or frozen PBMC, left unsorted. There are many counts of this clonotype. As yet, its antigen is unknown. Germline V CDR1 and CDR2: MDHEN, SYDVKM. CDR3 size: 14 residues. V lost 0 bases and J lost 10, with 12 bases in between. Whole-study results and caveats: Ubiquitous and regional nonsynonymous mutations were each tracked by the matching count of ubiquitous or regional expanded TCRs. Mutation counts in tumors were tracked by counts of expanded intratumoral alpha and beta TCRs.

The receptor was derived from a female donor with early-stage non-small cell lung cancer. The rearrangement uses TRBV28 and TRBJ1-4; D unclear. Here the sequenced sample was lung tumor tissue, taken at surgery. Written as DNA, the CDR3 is TGTGCCAGCAGTTTATGGGAGGCGAGTGGAAAACTGTTTTTT. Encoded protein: CASSLWEASGKLFF.